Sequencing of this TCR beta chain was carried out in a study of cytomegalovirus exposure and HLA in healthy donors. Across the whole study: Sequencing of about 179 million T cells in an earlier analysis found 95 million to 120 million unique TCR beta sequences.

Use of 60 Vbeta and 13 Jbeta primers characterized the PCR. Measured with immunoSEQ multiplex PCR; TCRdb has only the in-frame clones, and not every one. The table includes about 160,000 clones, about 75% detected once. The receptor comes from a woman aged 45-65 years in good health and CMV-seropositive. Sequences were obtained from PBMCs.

CDR3 DNA: TGTGCCAGCAGCTTGGCCAACAGACCCCCGAACACTGAAGCTTTCTTT. This translates into CASSLANRPPNTEAFF. This chain connects TRBV5-4 to TRBJ1-1; no clear D gene. This CDR3 is 16 amino acids long. The germline CDR1 and CDR2 sequences are SGHNT and YYREEE (reference sequence). V was trimmed by 0 bases and J by 1 base, leaving 13 bases between them. Supplemented by reference TRBV5-4 and TRBJ1-1, the full variable domain reads ETGVTQSPTHLIKTRGQQVTLRCSSQSGHNTVSWYQQALGQGPQFIFQYYREEENGRGNFPPRFSGLQFPNYSSELNVNALELDDSALYLCASSLANRPPNTEAFFGQGTRLTVV.